This TCR beta chain derives from a study of CXCR3-negative and CXCR3-positive naive CD8 T cells. Study conclusions and caveats: Naive CXCR3-positive cells had TRB CDR3s more hydrophobic than those of CXCR3-negative naive cells. TCR strength was inferred from TRB CDR3 properties, while surface CD5 was comparable between naive subsets.

TRB cDNA was prepared as libraries by UMI-labeled 5' RACE. Using the 5' RACE reads, TCRdb records one entry per CDR3 protein without DNA. Its table records tens of thousands of distinct CDR3 sequences. Worth noting for this clonotype: What it binds is not known.

CD45RO-CCR7+CD27+CD95- characterized naive CD8+ T cells. The source of this sequence is a human donor in good health. Some clones in this sample may be carry-over from other donors' samples. Material: naive CXCR3+ CD8+ T cells from blood. Regarding subset: CD45RO-CCR7+CD27+CD95- naive CD8+ T cells expressing CXCR3 (TNR3+).

CDR3 amino acids: CSAGQLAYNEQFF. This chain uses TRBV20-1 with TRBJ2-1; the D call from TCRdb, TRBD2, cannot be confirmed without DNA. Germline lookup yields CDR1 DFQATT and CDR2 SNEGSKA (reference sequence). The CDR3 is 13 residues long.